This T cell receptor beta chain stems from a study of cytomegalovirus exposure and HLA in healthy donors. PCR amplification relied on 60 Vbeta primers (plus 13 Jbeta primers). Data came from immunoSEQ multiplex PCR; TCRdb stores just in-frame clones and leaves some out. The table has tens of thousands of clones, almost 75% seen once. J lost 3 bases, V lost 0 bases, and 10 bases had no gene match. Germline lookup yields CDR1 LGHNA and CDR2 YNFKEQ. The CDR3 covers 17 residues. The chain joins TRBV4-2 to TRBJ2-7; 8 nucleotides agree with TRBD1. Input material: PBMCs. The clonotype originates from a man aged 50 to 60 in good health and CMV-seronegative. CDR3 protein: CASSQDQQGGQGYEQYF. In nucleotides, the CDR3 is TGTGCCAGCAGCCAAGATCAGCAGGGCGGACAGGGCTACGAGCAGTACTTC.